The present entry profiles one TCR beta chain with its context. No antigen is known for it. Carrying UMI labels, the TRB cDNA libraries were prepared through 5' RACE. No DNA is given; TCRdb re-called the 5' RACE reads and lists each CDR3 protein once. This sample contains under 150,000 distinct CDR3 sequences. The sample belongs to a study of CXCR3-negative and CXCR3-positive naive CD8 T cells. Study-level background: The libraries together contributed about 135 million TRB reads, each supplying about 1.5 +/- 0.3 million. Whole-study results and caveats: A higher hydrophobicity marked the TRB CDR3s of CXCR3-positive naive cells versus CXCR3-negative naive cells. Much lower diversity was found in memory CD8+ cells, while both naive subsets had comparably high diversity.

The length of the CDR3 is 14 residues. Germline V gene data show CDR1 as LNHDA and CDR2 as SQIVND (reference sequence). The sample comprised naive CXCR3+ CD8+ T cells from blood. The subset here: CD45RO-CCR7+CD27+CD95- naive CD8+ T cells expressing CXCR3 (TNR3+). This sequence originates from a human donor in good health. Some clones in this sample may be carry-over from other donors' samples. The V and J genes are TRBV19 and TRBJ2-1; the D gene TCRdb calls, TRBD1, cannot be checked with no DNA. The CDR3 spells CASSIQGRYNEQFF. The complete variable domain, with remaining parts taken from reference TRBV19 and TRBJ2-1, reads DGGITQSPKYLFRKEGQNVTLSCEQNLNHDAMYWYRQDPGQGLRLIYYSQIVNDFQKGDIAEGYSVSREKKESFPLTVTSAQKNPTAFYLCASSIQGRYNEQFFGPGTRLTVL.